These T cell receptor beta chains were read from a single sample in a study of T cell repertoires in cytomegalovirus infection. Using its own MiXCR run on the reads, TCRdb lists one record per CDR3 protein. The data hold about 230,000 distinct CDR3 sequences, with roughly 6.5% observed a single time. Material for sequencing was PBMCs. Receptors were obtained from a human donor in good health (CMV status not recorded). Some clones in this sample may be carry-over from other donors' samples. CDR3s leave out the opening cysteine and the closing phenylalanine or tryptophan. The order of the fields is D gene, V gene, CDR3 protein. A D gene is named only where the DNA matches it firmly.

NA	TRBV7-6	ASSLAIGEEGAQY
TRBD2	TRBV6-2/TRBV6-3	ASSYSIAGEQF
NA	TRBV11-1	ASSIEGRNSPLH
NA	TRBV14	ASSQFGGVVNTEAF
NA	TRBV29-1	SVETASTNEKLF
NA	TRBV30	AGMDTEAF
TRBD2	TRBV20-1	SAAALAGRTDTQY
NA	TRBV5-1	ASSFLSLQGDTQY
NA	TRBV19	ASNSPPTASGNTIY
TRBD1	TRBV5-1	ASSLEPGTGDNEQF
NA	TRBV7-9	ASSFPRGAVSPLH
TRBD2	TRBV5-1	ASSLTSGEQETQY
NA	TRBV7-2	ASSPGTPVADTQY
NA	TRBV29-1	SVEKIEGETQY
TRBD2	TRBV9	ASSFRLAVPTDTQY
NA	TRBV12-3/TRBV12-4	ASSLRGGRTEAF
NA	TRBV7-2	ASSYTDGQF
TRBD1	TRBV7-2	ASSLGQGLNQPQH
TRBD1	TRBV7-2	ASSLRQGVWAF
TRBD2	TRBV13	ASSANSGEAKNIQY
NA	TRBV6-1	ASSVSTEAF
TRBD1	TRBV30	AWRDRVDTEAF
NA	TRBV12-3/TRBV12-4	ASSLTPEQF
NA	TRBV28	ASLWDKNTGELF
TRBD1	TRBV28	ASSLWTEDRVGATQY
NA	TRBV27	ASSSTGPPRGYT
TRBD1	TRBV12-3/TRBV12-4	ASSGTGGHQPQH
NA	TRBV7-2	ASSLVLRSPQTRETQY
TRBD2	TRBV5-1	ASSFGLAGAKETQY
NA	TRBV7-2	ASSVRLSRGDEQY
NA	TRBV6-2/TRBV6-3	ASNFQGGNSPLH
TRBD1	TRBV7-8	ASSLVPDRVSNSPLH
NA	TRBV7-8	ASSSRLRSDNSPLH
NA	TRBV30	AWDRLPNTEAF
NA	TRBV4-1	ASSPRTGLGANVLT
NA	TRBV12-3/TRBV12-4	ASSFDRMYGYT
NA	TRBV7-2	ASSETGFEAF
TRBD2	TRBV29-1	SVSPGGEDIQY
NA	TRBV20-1	SAREGQPYGYT
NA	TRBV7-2	ASSLEGHYNQPQH
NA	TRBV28	ASSPTEGIFNQPQH
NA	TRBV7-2	ASSFKRNYGYT
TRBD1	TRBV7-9	ASSLAVAGGLGYT
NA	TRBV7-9	ASSFAGTPASYEQY
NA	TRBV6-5	ASSYYQGATGELF
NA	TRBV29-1	SATRTPMNTEAF
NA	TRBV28	ASSQPNNQETQY
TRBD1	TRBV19	ASSLTGVGAGANVLT
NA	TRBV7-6	ASSRDIAYEQY
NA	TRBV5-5	ASSLTGRETGELF
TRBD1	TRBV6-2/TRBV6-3	ASSYSALPKDRGGYT
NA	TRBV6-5	ASSYGRTGELF